Listed here are 30 T cell receptor beta chains from one sample, sequenced in a study of blood T cell repertoires in COVID-19. Only in-frame clones appear in the TCRdb table, and some are missing; sequencing was by immunoSEQ multiplex PCR. The table includes about 210,000 clones, 65% to 90% detected once. Sequenced sample: PBMCs or T cells enriched from blood (not recorded which). These receptors were obtained from a woman aged 40 to 55 with acute COVID-19.

In this sample, this clone turned up a few times. J is TRBJ2-2 and V is TRBV19; D gene uncertain. Trimming cost V 1 base and J 1 base, with 7 bases left between them. The CDR3 contains 15 residues. Germline CDR1 and CDR2: LNHDA and SQIVND (reference sequence). CDR3 protein: CASSIGLLNTGELFF. As DNA, the CDR3 is TGTGCCAGTAGTATAGGGCTCTTGAACACCGGGGAGCTGTTTTTT.

The chain employs TRBV18 and TRBJ1-1; 8 bases fit TRBD1. V shed 4 bases and J 8 bases; nucleotides not matched to a gene: 0. Per germline, CDR1 KGHSH and CDR2 LQKENI. This CDR3 comprises 11 residues. The CDR3 sequence is CASSRDREAFF. DNA for the CDR3: TGTGCCAGCTCACGGGACAGGGAAGCTTTCTTT.

This clone was counted between two and nine times. The V call is TRBV12-3 or TRBV12-4, the J call TRBJ1-2, with D unresolved. V shed 3 bases and J shed 8 bases, with 13 bases lying between them. This CDR3 spans 13 amino acids. CDR3 DNA sequence: TGTGCCAGCAGTTTTGGTGGCGGAGGGGGCTACACCTTC. The encoded protein is CASSFGGGGGYTF.

The CDR3 spells CASSSEGDYGYTF. CDR3 nucleotide sequence: TGTGCCAGCTCAAGCGAGGGGGACTATGGCTACACCTTC. The genes are TRBV18 and TRBJ1-2; tentative D call: TRBD1 (6 bases). This CDR3 comprises 13 residues. Germline V gives CDR1 KGHSH, CDR2 LQKENI. Trimming shortened V by 5 bases and J by 3 bases, and 10 bases separated the two germline ends.

The sample holds a few counts of this clone. This sequence joins TRBV6-2 or TRBV6-3 and TRBJ2-2; no firm D call. Germline loops: CDR1 MNHEY, CDR2 SVGEGT. The CDR3 loop spans 15 amino acids. Trimming removed 5 bases at V and 3 bases at J, with 13 bases between. CDR3 sequence: CASSVDWLHTGELFF. CDR3 sequence (DNA): TGTGCCAGCAGTGTAGACTGGCTGCACACCGGGGAGCTGTTTTTT.

The V and J genes are TRBV27 and TRBJ2-5, with D uncertain. V lost 8 bases to trimming and J lost 5 bases, with 15 bases between them. Germline values: CDR1 MNHEY, CDR2 SMNVEV (reference sequence). This CDR3 is built from 13 residues. CDR3 bases: TGTGCCAGCCAACTGAGTTATTCGGAGACCCAGTACTTC. This codes for CASQLSYSETQYF.

Note on this clone: Sequence at one end of the junction differs from germline and may be a read error. The rearrangement joins TRBV7-9 to TRBJ1-1; D is undetermined. CDR3 length: 11 residues. Germline V CDR1 and CDR2: SEHNR, FQNEAQ (reference sequence). The CDR3 sequence: CASSLVEVSEF. The CDR3 DNA reads TGTGCCAGCAGCTTAGTAGAGGTATCCGAATTT.

The CDR3 region has the DNA TGTGCCAGCAGTTTAGGGGCTAACTCCGAGCAGTACTTC. It translates to CASSLGANSEQYF. The rearrangement joins TRBV28 to TRBJ2-7; the D gene is possibly TRBD1 (5 bases). V was trimmed by 2 bases and J by 6 bases, leaving 11 bases between them. Germline loops: CDR1 MDHEN, CDR2 SYDVKM. The CDR3 extends over 13 amino acids.

The V and J genes are TRBV28 and TRBJ1-1, with a weak D call TRBD1 (5 bases). The CDR3 spans 12 residues. V lost 6 bases, J lost 3 bases, and 8 bases lay in between. Germline values: CDR1 MDHEN, CDR2 SYDVKM. Here the CDR3 reads CASRNRYTEAFF. In nucleotides, the CDR3 is TGTGCCAGCAGAAACAGGTACACTGAAGCTTTCTTT.

This clone was seen a single time. The chain couples TRBV19 to TRBJ2-2; no definite D call. V was shortened by 3 bases and J by 6 bases, with 8 bases between the two germline ends. The CDR3 has 13 residues. Per germline, CDR1 LNHDA and CDR2 SQIVND (reference sequence). The CDR3 nucleotides read TGTGCCAGTAGTATTAAGCGAGCCGGGGAGCTGTTTTTT. It encodes CASSIKRAGELFF.

The CDR3 DNA sequence: TGTGCCAGCAGTTCGTCCCCTACAGGCTACGAGCAGTACTTC. Its translation: CASSSSPTGYEQYF. The rearrangement uses TRBV27 and TRBJ2-7; perhaps TRBD1 as D (5 bases). The CDR3 is 14 amino acids. Deletions cut 4 bases from V and 3 bases from J, with 13 bases between. Germline assignment: CDR1 MNHEY and CDR2 SMNVEV (reference sequence).

This chain connects TRBV9 to TRBJ2-3, with 9 bases aligning to TRBD2. In germline, CDR1 is SGDLS, CDR2 YYNGEE. V was clipped by 3 bases and J by 4 bases; unmatched bases: 6. This CDR3 is built from 15 residues. The CDR3 coding sequence is TGTGCCAGCAGCGGGTTTAGCGGGAGTGCAGATACGCAGTATTTT. This codes for CASSGFSGSADTQYF.

J is TRBJ2-1 and V is TRBV19; D remains ambiguous. CDR1 is LNHDA and CDR2 is SQIVND in the germline V gene (reference sequence). V was trimmed by 7 bases and J by 6 bases, leaving 10 bases between them. The CDR3 consists of 12 residues. The CDR3 region has the DNA TGTGCCAGTACTGACTCGACCAATGAGCAGTTCTTC. Protein product: CASTDSTNEQFF.

The genes are TRBV19 and TRBJ2-1, with 9 nucleotides matching TRBD2. In germline, CDR1 is LNHDA, CDR2 SQIVND (reference sequence). The CDR3 consists of 15 residues. J was trimmed by 4 bases and V by 7 bases; bases with no gene match: 8. This chain's CDR3 is CASTLSGSWYNEQFF. CDR3 DNA sequence: TGTGCCAGTACTCTTAGCGGGAGTTGGTACAATGAGCAGTTCTTC.

The table lists this clone with a count of one. The V call is TRBV7-2, the J call TRBJ2-7, with D tentatively TRBD2 (6 bases). This CDR3 spans 14 amino acids. Trimming took off 3 bases at V and 2 bases at J, with 11 bases between the two ends. Germline V lookup: CDR1 SGHTA, CDR2 FQGNSA. Here the CDR3 reads CASSFGGGPYEQYF. Written as DNA, the CDR3 is TGTGCCAGCAGCTTCGGGGGAGGCCCCTACGAGCAGTACTTC.

The gene calls are TRBV10-2 and TRBJ1-2, with D uncertain. The CDR3 has 15 residues. Germline V CDR1 and CDR2: WSHSY, SAAADI. V was trimmed by 4 bases and J by 4 bases, leaving 16 bases between them. CDR3 protein: CASSGATESTYGYTF. The CDR3 DNA follows: TGCGCCAGCAGTGGCGCGACGGAGAGCACCTATGGCTACACCTTC.

This chain links TRBV10-3 with TRBJ1-5; D ambiguous. V was shortened by 7 bases and J by 0 bases, with 7 bases between the two germline ends. Germline values: CDR1 ENHRY, CDR2 SYGVKD. The CDR3 runs 13 residues. The CDR3 spells CAIMEGSNQPQHF. The DNA for the CDR3 is TGTGCCATCATGGAGGGTAGCAATCAGCCCCAGCATTTT.

The rearrangement links TRBV18 to TRBJ2-3; TRBD1 matches 7 bases. V lost 4 bases, J lost 0 bases, and 7 bases stayed unmatched. The CDR3 has 16 amino acids. In germline, CDR1 is KGHSH, CDR2 LQKENI. CDR3 protein: CASSLTGARSTDTQYF. The CDR3 nucleotides are TGTGCCAGCTCACTTACAGGGGCCAGAAGCACAGATACGCAGTATTTT.

V usage is TRBV7-9 and J usage is TRBJ1-1; D might be TRBD1 (6 bases). The V gene's germline CDR1 is SEHNR and CDR2 FQNEAQ (reference sequence). Between the trimmed V and J ends, which lost 4 bases and 1 base, there was a span of 7 bases. This CDR3 has 13 amino acids. The CDR3 bases are TGTGCCAGCAGCTCGACAGGGAACACTGAAGCTTTCTTT. This gives the protein CASSSTGNTEAFF.

The V gene is TRBV28, the J gene TRBJ2-7; D not certain. Germline V gene sequence: CDR1 MDHEN, CDR2 SYDVKM. The germline V and J ends were trimmed by 6 bases and 2 bases, with 8 bases remaining between them. The CDR3 runs to 12 residues. CDR3 in DNA: TGTGCCAGCAGCCCAAAGCCCTACGAGCAGTACTTC. Amino acid sequence: CASSPKPYEQYF.

The chain employs TRBV28 and TRBJ2-7, with 11 bases matching TRBD2. The CDR3 totals 15 residues. V was pared by 4 bases and J by 3 bases, with 5 bases of the junction left unmatched. Germline CDR1 is MDHEN and CDR2 is SYDVKM. The CDR3 here is CASSSGLAVSYEQYF. The CDR3 DNA is TGTGCCAGCAGTTCGGGACTAGCGGTTAGCTACGAGCAGTACTTC.

Here the CDR3 DNA reads TGTGCCAGCAGCCCCGGGACTACCACACTCGACAATGAGCAGTTCTTC. This translates into CASSPGTTTLDNEQFF. This chain uses TRBV14 with TRBJ2-1, with 7 bases that match TRBD2. V dropped 4 bases and J dropped 5; count of bases not matched to a gene: 11. The CDR3 runs to 16 residues. The germline gives CDR1 SGHDN, CDR2 FVKESK.

The CDR3 region is CASGNRGESTEAFF. DNA for the CDR3: TGTGCCAGCGGAAACAGGGGGGAGAGCACTGAAGCTTTCTTT. The V call is TRBV5-6, the J call TRBJ1-1, with 8 bases matching TRBD1. Trimming cost V 7 bases and J 4 bases; bases outside gene matches: 9. Germline-derived CDR1 and CDR2 are SGHDT and YYEEEE. This CDR3 contains 14 residues.

This clone was counted a few times. The chain couples TRBV7-2 to TRBJ1-1, with D possibly being TRBD1 (6 bases). V lost 5 bases to trimming and J lost 4 bases, with 17 bases between them. The CDR3 extends over 15 amino acids. In germline, CDR1 is SGHTA, CDR2 FQGNSA. The CDR3 bases are TGTGCCAGCAGCGTCTCCCTCCGGGGGGCCACTGAAGCTTTCTTT. This encodes CASSVSLRGATEAFF.

V is TRBV28 and J is TRBJ1-2, with D uncertain. Germline CDR1 is MDHEN and CDR2 is SYDVKM. V was pared by 6 bases and J by 9 bases, with 14 bases between. The CDR3 sequence is 12 residues long. This CDR3 is CASSRKTGSYTF. The CDR3 DNA is TGTGCCAGCAGCCGCAAGACTGGTAGCTACACCTTC.

The chain has TRBV4-2 and TRBJ2-1; 7 bases match TRBD2. CDR1 and CDR2 from the germline V gene are LGHNA and YNFKEQ. V dropped 0 bases and J dropped 0; count of bases not matched to a gene: 8. The CDR3 is 18 residues long. The CDR3 sequence is CASSQDQSSGGSYNEQFF. The CDR3 region has the DNA TGTGCCAGCAGCCAAGATCAGTCTAGCGGAGGCTCCTACAATGAGCAGTTCTTC.

The genes are TRBV4-3 and TRBJ2-5; TRBD1 might be the D (5 bases). V was clipped by 0 bases and J by 5 bases, with 16 bases between them. The CDR3 is 16 residues long. Germline V gene sequence: CDR1 LGHNA, CDR2 YSLEER. The CDR3 DNA sequence: TGCGCCAGCAGCCAAGAGTTGGCGCAAAAGGGGGAGACCCAGTACTTC. Translated: CASSQELAQKGETQYF.

This chain joins TRBV19 and TRBJ2-7; D perhaps matches TRBD1 (6 bases). Germline CDR1 reads LNHDA; CDR2 reads SQIVND (reference sequence). V was clipped by 3 bases and J by 3 bases, with 9 bases between them. CDR3 size: 13 residues. The CDR3 nucleotides read TGTGCCAGTAGTATGGGGGACATCTACGAGCAGTACTTC. This sequence encodes CASSMGDIYEQYF.

This sequence joins TRBV6-5 and TRBJ1-4; 10 bases match TRBD1. This CDR3 comprises 13 residues. The trim removed 8 bases at V and 10 bases at J, leaving 7 bases unmatched. The germline gives CDR1 MNHEY, CDR2 SVGAGI. The CDR3 protein is CASGRDRGRKLFF. The CDR3 coding sequence is TGTGCCAGCGGGCGGGACAGGGGAAGAAAACTGTTTTTT.

In the case of this clone: The same CDR3 is also encoded by other DNA sequences in this sample. The chain uses TRBV5-1 and TRBJ2-1; 9 nucleotides match TRBD2. V shed 3 bases and J 4 bases; nucleotides not matched to a gene: 5. Per the germline V gene, CDR1 is SGHRS and CDR2 is YFSETQ. The CDR3 consists of 15 residues. CDR3 sequence (DNA): TGCGCCAGCAGCTCGAAAACTAGCGGGTACAATGAGCAGTTCTTC. Its protein product is CASSSKTSGYNEQFF.